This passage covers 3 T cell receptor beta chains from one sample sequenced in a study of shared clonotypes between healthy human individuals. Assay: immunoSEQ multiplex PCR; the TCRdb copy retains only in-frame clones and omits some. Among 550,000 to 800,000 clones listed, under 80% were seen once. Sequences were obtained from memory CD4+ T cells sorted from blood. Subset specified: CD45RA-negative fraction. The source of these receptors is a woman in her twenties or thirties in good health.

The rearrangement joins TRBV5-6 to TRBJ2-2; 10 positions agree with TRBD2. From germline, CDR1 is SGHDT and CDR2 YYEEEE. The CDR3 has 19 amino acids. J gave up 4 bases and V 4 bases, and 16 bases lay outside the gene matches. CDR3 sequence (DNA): TGTGCCAGCAGCCTTCGAATCGGTTCTAGCGGGAGTGGCACCGGGGAGCTGTTTTTT. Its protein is CASSLRIGSSGSGTGELFF.

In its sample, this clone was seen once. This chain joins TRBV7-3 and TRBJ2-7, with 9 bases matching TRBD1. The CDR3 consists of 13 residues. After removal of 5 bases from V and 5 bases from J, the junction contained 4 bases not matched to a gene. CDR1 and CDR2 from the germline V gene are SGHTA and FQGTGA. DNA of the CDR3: TGTGCCAGCAGCCCGGGACAGGGCCACGAGCAGTACTTC. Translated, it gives CASSPGQGHEQYF.

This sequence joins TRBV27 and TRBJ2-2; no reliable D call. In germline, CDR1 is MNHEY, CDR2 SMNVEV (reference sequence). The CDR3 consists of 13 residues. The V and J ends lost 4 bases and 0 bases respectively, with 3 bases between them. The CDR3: CASSSANTGELFF. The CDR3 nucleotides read TGTGCCAGCAGTTCGGCGAACACCGGGGAGCTGTTTTTT.